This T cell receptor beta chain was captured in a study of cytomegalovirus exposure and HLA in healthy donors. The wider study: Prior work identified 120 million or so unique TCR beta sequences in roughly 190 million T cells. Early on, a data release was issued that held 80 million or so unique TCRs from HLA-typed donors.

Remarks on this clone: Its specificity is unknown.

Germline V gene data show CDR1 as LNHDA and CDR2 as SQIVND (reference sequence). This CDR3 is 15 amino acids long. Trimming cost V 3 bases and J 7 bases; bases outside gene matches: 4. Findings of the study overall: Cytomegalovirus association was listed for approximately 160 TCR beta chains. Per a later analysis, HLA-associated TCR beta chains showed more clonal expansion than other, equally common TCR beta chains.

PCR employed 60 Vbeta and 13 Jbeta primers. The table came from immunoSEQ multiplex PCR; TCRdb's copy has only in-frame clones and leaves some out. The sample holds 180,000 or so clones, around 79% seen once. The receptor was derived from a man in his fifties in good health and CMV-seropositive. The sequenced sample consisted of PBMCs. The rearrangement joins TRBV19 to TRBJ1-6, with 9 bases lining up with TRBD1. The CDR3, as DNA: TGTGCCAGTAGTATTGACAGGGGGGACAATTCACCCCTCCACTTT. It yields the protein CASSIDRGDNSPLHF.